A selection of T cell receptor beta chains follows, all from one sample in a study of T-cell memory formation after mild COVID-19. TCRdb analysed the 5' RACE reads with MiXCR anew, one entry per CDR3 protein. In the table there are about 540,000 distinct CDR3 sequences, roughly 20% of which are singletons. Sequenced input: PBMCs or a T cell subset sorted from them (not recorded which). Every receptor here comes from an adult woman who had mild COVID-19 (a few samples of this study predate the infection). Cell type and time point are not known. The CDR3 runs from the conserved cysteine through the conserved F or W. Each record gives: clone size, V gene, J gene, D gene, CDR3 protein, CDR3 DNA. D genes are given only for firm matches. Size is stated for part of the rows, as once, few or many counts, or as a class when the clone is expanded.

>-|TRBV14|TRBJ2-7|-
CASSQEREGQQYF
TGTGCCAGCAGCCAAGAACGCGAGGGACAGCAGTACTTC
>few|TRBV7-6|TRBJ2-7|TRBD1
CASSSRGRGGEQYF
TGTGCCAGCAGCTCCAGGGGGCGCGGTGGGGAGCAGTACTTC
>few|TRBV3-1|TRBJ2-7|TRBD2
CASSHPGTSGYEQYF
TGTGCCAGCAGCCACCCCGGGACTAGCGGCTACGAGCAGTACTTC
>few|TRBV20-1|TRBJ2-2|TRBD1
CSAIDRGNTGELFF
TGCAGTGCTATAGACAGGGGAAACACCGGGGAGCTGTTTTTT
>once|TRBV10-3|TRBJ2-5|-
CAISESSTTTAQETQYF
TGTGCCATCAGTGAGTCCTCTACCACAACGGCGCAAGAGACCCAGTACTTC
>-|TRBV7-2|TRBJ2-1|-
CASSRGGVGEQFF
TGTGCCAGCAGCCGAGGGGGAGTGGGGGAGCAGTTCTTC
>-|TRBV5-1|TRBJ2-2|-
CASSLLSTVRMTGELFF
TGCGCCAGCAGCTTGTTGAGTACAGTTAGAATGACCGGGGAGCTGTTTTTT
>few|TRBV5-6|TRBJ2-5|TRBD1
CASRNRDRAFRETQYF
TGTGCCAGCAGGAACCGGGACAGGGCTTTCAGGGAGACCCAGTACTTC
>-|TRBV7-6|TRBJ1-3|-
CASSLAMSEHPAGNTIYF
TGTGCCAGCAGCTTAGCAATGTCCGAACACCCGGCGGGAAACACCATATATTTT
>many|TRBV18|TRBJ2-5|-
CASSLTLQETQYF
TGTGCCAGCTCCCTGACTCTCCAAGAGACCCAGTACTTC
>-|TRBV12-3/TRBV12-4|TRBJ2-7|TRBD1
CASSSPGGAGNEQYF
TGTGCCAGCAGTTCACCAGGGGGCGCAGGAAACGAGCAGTACTTC
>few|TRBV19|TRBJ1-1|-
CASKMGRTEAFF
TGTGCCAGTAAAATGGGGAGGACTGAAGCTTTCTTT